This TCR beta chain was observed in a study of T-cell reconstitution after alpha-beta-depleted transplantation in children. This clonotype was seen at least ten times. The TCRbeta library was prepared with unique molecular identifiers. A single record per CDR3 protein comes from TCRdb applying MiXCR to the PCR reads. The sample includes about 240,000 distinct CDR3 sequences, 9.5% to 15% of them seen just once. The source was PBMCs from the stem cell graft donor, collected from the stem cell graft. The TCR sequence derives from a human donor who donated a stem cell graft to a child with acute lymphoblastic leukemia.

The CDR3 region has the DNA TGTGCCTGGAATCAGGGCCCCTTGAACACTGAAGCTTTCTTT. As protein: CAWNQGPLNTEAFF. This chain connects TRBV30 to TRBJ1-1; tentatively, D is TRBD1 (5 bases). The CDR3 is 14 residues long. With 4 bases removed from V and 0 bases from J, the gap between germline ends came to 12 bases. Germline V gene data show CDR1 as GTSNPN and CDR2 as SVGIG (reference sequence).